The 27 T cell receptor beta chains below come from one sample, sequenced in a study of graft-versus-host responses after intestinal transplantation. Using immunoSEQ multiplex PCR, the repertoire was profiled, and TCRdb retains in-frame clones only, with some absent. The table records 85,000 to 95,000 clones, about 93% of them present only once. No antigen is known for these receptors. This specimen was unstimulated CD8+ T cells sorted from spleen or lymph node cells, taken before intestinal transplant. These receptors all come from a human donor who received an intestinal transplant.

The CDR3 DNA sequence: TGTGCCAGTACTGAGCGGGGCACCGGGGAGCTGTTTTTT. Translated: CASTERGTGELFF. The J gene is TRBJ2-2, the V gene TRBV19, with TRBD2 matching 7 bases. Trimming took 7 bases from V and 4 from J; bases not matched to a gene: 3. Germline CDR1 is LNHDA and CDR2 is SQIVND (reference sequence). The CDR3 extends over 13 amino acids.

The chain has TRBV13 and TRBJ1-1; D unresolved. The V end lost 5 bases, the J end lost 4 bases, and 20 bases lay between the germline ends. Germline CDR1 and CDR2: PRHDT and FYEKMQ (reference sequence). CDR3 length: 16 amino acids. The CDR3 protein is CASSERTQERSTEAFF. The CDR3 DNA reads TGTGCCAGCAGCGAGCGGACCCAGGAACGGTCCACTGAAGCTTTCTTT.

The CDR3 nucleotides are TGTGCCAGCAGCTCCCAGGGGGACACCGGGGAGCTGTTTTTT. This codes for CASSSQGDTGELFF. The rearrangement joins TRBV27 to TRBJ2-2; 7 bases fit TRBD1. CDR3 length equals 14 residues. V dropped 6 bases and J dropped 3; count of bases not matched to a gene: 4. Germline CDR1 is MNHEY and CDR2 is SMNVEV (reference sequence).

For the CDR3, the DNA is TGTGCCAGCAGGACAGTTGATAGCAATCAGCCCCAGCATTTT. Its protein is CASRTVDSNQPQHF. This chain links TRBV2 with TRBJ1-5, with D possibly TRBD1 on 5 matching bases. The CDR3 loop spans 14 amino acids. V was shortened by 6 bases and J by 0 bases, with 9 bases between the two germline ends. From germline, CDR1 is SNHLY and CDR2 FYNNEI.

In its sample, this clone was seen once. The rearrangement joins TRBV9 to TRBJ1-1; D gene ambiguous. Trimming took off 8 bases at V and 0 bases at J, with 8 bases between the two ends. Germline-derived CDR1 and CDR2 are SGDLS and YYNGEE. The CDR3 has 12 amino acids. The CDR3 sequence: CASQAMNTEAFF. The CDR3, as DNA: TGTGCCAGTCAGGCCATGAACACTGAAGCTTTCTTT.

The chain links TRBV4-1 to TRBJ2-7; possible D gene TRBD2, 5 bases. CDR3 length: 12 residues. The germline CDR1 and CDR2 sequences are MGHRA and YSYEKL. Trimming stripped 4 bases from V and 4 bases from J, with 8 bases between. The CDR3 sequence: CASSPSGYEQYF. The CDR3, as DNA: TGCGCCAGCAGCCCCTCGGGGTACGAGCAGTACTTC.

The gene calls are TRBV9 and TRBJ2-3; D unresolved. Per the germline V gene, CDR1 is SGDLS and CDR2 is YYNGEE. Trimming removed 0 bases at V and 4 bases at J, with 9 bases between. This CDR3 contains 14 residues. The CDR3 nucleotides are TGTGCCAGCAGCGTAGCCCTACAGTCAGATACGCAGTATTTT. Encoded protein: CASSVALQSDTQYF.

The CDR3 region has the DNA TGCGCCAGCAGTGAGAATGGCGCAGGTGAAGTATTAGTGAACACTGAAGCTTTCTTT. This translates into CASSENGAGEVLVNTEAFF. This chain connects TRBV10-1 to TRBJ1-1; no clear D. Germline CDR1 WNHNN, CDR2 SYGVQD (reference sequence). CDR3 length: 19 residues. Trimming shortened V by 2 bases and J by 0 bases, and 22 bases separated the two germline ends.

CDR3 amino acids: CASSRQVSLYEQYF. The CDR3 DNA is TGTGCCAGCAGCAGACAGGTGTCTCTATACGAGCAGTACTTC. V and J are TRBV21-1 and TRBJ2-7; the DNA was not used to check the table's D call, TRBD1. TRBV21-1 has pseudogene status. The CDR3 extends over 14 amino acids.

The CDR3 DNA follows: TGTGCCAGCAGCCAAGATCCGGGACTTATCTTAAACACCGGGGAGCTGTTTTTT. Encoded protein: CASSQDPGLILNTGELFF. The V gene is TRBV14, the J gene TRBJ2-2, with a possible D match to TRBD2 (6 bases). Germline values: CDR1 SGHDN, CDR2 FVKESK. The CDR3 sequence is 18 residues long. Trimming took 0 bases from V and 2 from J, leaving 16 bases between them.

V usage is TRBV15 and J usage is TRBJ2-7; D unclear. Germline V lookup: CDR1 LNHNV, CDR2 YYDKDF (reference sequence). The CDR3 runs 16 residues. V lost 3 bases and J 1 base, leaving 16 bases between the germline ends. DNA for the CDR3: TGTGCCACCAGCAGTAACGACATAACTGGTTCCTACGAGCAGTACTTC. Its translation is CATSSNDITGSYEQYF.

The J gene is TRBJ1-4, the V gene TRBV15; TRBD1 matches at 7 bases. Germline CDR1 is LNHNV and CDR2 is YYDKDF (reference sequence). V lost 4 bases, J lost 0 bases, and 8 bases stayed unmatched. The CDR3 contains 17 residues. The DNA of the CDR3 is TGTGCCACCAGCAACTCCGGGACAGTTTCAACTAATGAAAAACTGTTTTTT. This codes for CATSNSGTVSTNEKLFF.

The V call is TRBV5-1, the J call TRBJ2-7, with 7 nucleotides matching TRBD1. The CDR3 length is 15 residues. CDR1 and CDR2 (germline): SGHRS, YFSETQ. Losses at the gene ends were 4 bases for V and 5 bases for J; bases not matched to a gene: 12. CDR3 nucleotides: TGCGCCAGCAGCCCGGGGACAGTGGCGCTGGACGAGCAGTACTTC. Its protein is CASSPGTVALDEQYF. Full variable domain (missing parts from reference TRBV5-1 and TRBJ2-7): KAGVTQTPRYLIKTRGQQVTLSCSPISGHRSVSWYQQTPGQGLQFLFEYFSETQRNKGNFPGRFSGRQFSNSRSEMNVSTLELGDSALYLCASSPGTVALDEQYFGPGTRLTVT.

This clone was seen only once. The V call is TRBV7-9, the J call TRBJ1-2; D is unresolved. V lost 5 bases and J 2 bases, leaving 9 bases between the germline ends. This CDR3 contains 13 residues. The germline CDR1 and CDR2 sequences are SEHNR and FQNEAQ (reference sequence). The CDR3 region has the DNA TGTGCCAGCAGCATGGACTCCAACTATGGCTACACCTTC. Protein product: CASSMDSNYGYTF.

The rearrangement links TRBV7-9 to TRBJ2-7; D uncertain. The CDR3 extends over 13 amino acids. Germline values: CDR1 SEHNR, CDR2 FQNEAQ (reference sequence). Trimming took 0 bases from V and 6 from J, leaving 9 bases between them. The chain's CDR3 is CASSLALGFEQYF. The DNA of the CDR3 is TGTGCCAGCAGCTTAGCACTCGGGTTCGAGCAGTACTTC.

The CDR3 DNA follows: TGTGCCAGTAGTATCGAGGGATGGGGTAATGAAAAACTGTTTTTT. Its translation: CASSIEGWGNEKLFF. The chain carries TRBV19 and TRBJ1-4; D is uncertain. V was trimmed by 3 bases and J by 4 bases, leaving 12 bases between them. Germline values: CDR1 LNHDA, CDR2 SQIVND (reference sequence). This CDR3 has 15 residues.

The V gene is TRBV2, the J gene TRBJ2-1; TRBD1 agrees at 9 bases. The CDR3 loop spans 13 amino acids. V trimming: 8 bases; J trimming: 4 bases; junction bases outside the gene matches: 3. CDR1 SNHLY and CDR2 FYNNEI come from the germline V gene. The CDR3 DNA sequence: TGTGCCAGCGTGGGGACAGGGTACAATGAGCAGTTCTTC. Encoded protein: CASVGTGYNEQFF.

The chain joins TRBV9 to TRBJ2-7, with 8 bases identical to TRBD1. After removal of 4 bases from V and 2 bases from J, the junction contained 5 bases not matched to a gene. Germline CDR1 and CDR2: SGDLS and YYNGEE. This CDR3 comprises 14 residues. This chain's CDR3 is CASSPTGGTYEQYF. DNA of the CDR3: TGTGCCAGCAGCCCCACAGGGGGGACCTACGAGCAGTACTTC.

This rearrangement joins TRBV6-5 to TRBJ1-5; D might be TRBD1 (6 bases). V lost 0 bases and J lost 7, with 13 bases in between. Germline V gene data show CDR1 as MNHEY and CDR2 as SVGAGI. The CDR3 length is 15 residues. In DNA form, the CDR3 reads TGTGCCAGCAGTTACTCTCCAGGGGAGTACCAGCCCCAGCATTTT. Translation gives CASSYSPGEYQPQHF.

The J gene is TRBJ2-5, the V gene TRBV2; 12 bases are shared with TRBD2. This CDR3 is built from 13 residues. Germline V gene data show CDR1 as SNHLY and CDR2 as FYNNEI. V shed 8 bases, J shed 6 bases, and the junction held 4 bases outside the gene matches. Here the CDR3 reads CASLGTSGQTQYF. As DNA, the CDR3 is TGTGCCAGCCTAGGGACTAGCGGGCAGACCCAGTACTTC. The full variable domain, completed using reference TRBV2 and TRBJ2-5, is EPEVTQTPSHQVTQMGQEVILRCVPISNHLYFYWYRQILGQKVEFLVSFYNNEISEKSEIFDDQFSVERPDGSNFTLKIRSTKLEDSAMYFCASLGTSGQTQYFGPGTRLLVL.

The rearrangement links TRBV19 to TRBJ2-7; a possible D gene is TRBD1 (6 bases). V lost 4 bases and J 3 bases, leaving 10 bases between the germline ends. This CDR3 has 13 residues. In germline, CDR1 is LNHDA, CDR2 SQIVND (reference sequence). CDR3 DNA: TGTGCCAGTAGTAAGGACAGTTACTACGAGCAGTACTTC. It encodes CASSKDSYYEQYF.

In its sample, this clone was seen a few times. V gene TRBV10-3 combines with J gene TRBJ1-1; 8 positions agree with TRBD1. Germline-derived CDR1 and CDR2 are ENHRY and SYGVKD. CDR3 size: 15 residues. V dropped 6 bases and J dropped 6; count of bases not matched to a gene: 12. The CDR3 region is CAISLRTGSKSEAFF. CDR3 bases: TGTGCCATCAGCCTTCGGACAGGGTCGAAGTCTGAAGCTTTCTTT.

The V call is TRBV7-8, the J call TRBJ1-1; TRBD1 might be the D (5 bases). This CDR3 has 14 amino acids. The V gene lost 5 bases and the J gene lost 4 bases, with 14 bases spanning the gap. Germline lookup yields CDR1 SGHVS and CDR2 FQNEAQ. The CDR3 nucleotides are TGTGCCAGCAGCCCCTTCTCGGGGGGCACTGAAGCTTTCTTT. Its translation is CASSPFSGGTEAFF.

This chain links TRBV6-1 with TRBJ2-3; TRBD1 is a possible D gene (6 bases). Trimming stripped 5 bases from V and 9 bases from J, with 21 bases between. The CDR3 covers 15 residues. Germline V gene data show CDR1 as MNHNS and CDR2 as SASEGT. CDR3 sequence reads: CASSIQQGPGETQYF. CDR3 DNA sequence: TGTGCCAGCAGTATACAACAGGGTCCCGGAGAGACGCAGTATTTT.

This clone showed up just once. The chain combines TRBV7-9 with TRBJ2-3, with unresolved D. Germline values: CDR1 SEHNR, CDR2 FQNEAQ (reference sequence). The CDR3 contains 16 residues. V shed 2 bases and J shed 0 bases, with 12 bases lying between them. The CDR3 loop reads CASSLRLRASTDTQYF. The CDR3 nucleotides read TGTGCCAGCAGCTTACGGTTACGCGCTAGCACAGATACGCAGTATTTT.

The CDR3 here is CSAPASGEQYF. The CDR3 region has the DNA TGCAGTGCCCCAGCGTCGGGCGAGCAGTACTTC. This chain uses TRBV20-1 with TRBJ2-7, with unresolved D. Germline assignment: CDR1 DFQATT and CDR2 SNEGSKA (reference sequence). This CDR3 has 11 amino acids. V dropped 6 bases and J dropped 6 bases, with 12 bases sitting between them.

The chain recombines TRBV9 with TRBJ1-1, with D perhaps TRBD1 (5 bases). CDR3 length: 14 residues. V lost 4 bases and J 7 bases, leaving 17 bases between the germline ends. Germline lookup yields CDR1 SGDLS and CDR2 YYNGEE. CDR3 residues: CASSPLGREDEAFF. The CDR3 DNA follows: TGTGCCAGCAGCCCCCTGGGGCGGGAAGATGAAGCTTTCTTT.